Listed below are T cell receptor beta chains from one sample, sequenced in a study of somatic mutations in cytotoxic T cells in rheumatoid arthritis. Using immunoSEQ multiplex PCR, the repertoire was profiled, and TCRdb retains in-frame clones only, with some absent. The sample shows more than 10,000 clones, roughly 90% of them seen only once. The sequenced sample was CD4+ T cells sorted from blood. These TCRs come from a woman aged 18-35 years with rheumatoid arthritis. Both conserved end residues are part of each CDR3. D genes are given only for firm matches. Part of the rows lack a size; the others show once, few, many or a class for expanded clones.

TRBV7-9	once	TRBJ1-4	TRBD1	CASSFGTGDEKLFF	TGTGCCAGCAGCTTCGGGACAGGGGATGAAAAACTGTTTTTT
TRBV4-1	NA	TRBJ1-5	NA	CASSQVSGDSNQPQHF	TGTGCCAGCAGCCAAGTTTCCGGGGATAGCAATCAGCCCCAGCATTTT
TRBV10-3	NA	TRBJ2-1	TRBD2	CAISGTRDNEQFF	TGTGCCATCAGCGGGACTAGGGACAATGAGCAGTTCTTC
TRBV11-2	NA	TRBJ1-2	TRBD1	CASSDWRTGGMYGYTF	TGTGCCAGCAGCGATTGGAGGACAGGGGGCATGTATGGCTACACCTTC
TRBV10-3	NA	TRBJ1-5	TRBD1	CAISEPRTGDSNQPQHF	TGTGCCATCAGTGAACCTCGGACAGGGGATAGCAATCAGCCCCAGCATTTT
TRBV28	NA	TRBJ2-3	TRBD2	CASSPSGGGALDTQYF	TGTGCCAGCAGTCCCTCCGGCGGGGGGGCGCTGGATACGCAGTATTTT
TRBV9	NA	TRBJ1-1	NA	CASSVGGMTEAFF	TGTGCCAGCAGCGTCGGGGGGATGACTGAAGCTTTCTTT
TRBV11-2	NA	TRBJ2-5	TRBD2	CASSPRAGGPSETQYF	TGTGCCAGCAGCCCCCGAGCGGGAGGCCCCTCAGAGACCCAGTACTTC
TRBV6-5	NA	TRBJ1-2	NA	CASSSHRDGYTF	TGTGCCAGCAGTTCCCACAGGGATGGCTACACCTTC
TRBV28	NA	TRBJ2-4	TRBD2	CASTKTSGGKNIQYF	TGTGCCAGCACCAAGACTAGCGGGGGAAAAAACATTCAGTACTTC
TRBV20-1	NA	TRBJ1-1	TRBD1	CSANPRGDAFF	TGCAGTGCTAATCCCAGGGGGGACGCTTTCTTT
TRBV7-5	NA	TRBJ1-4	NA	CARSFSIRNNEKLFF	TGTGCCAGAAGCTTTAGTATCCGAAATAATGAAAAACTGTTTTTT
TRBV5-6	NA	TRBJ1-5	NA	CASSLQGVGQPQHF	TGTGCCAGCAGCCTACAGGGTGTCGGTCAGCCCCAGCATTTT
TRBV29-1	few	TRBJ1-5	NA	CSVVYRDNQPQHF	TGCAGCGTTGTGTACAGAGACAATCAGCCCCAGCATTTT
TRBV7-3	NA	TRBJ2-1	NA	CASSPGPNNEQFF	TGTGCCAGCAGCCCTGGGCCGAACAATGAGCAGTTCTTC
TRBV2	NA	TRBJ2-5	NA	CASGEGGAETQYF	TGTGCCAGCGGGGAGGGGGGGGCCGAGACCCAGTACTTC
TRBV5-4	NA	TRBJ1-5	NA	CASSLNRAQPQHF	TGTGCCAGCAGCTTGAACAGGGCACAGCCCCAGCATTTT
TRBV5-1	NA	TRBJ2-7	TRBD1	CASSSLGQGSYEQYF	TGCGCCAGCAGCTCGCTGGGACAGGGCTCCTACGAGCAGTACTTC
TRBV9	NA	TRBJ2-5	TRBD2	CASSAPILAGEGETQYF	TGTGCCAGCAGCGCCCCGATACTAGCGGGAGAGGGAGAGACCCAGTACTTC
TRBV4-2	NA	TRBJ1-3	NA	CASSPLGRDSGNTIYF	TGTGCCAGCAGCCCCCTCGGGCGGGACTCTGGAAACACCATATATTTT
TRBV19	NA	TRBJ2-3	TRBD1	CASRTGLTDTQYF	TGTGCCAGTAGGACAGGGCTCACAGATACGCAGTATTTT
TRBV28	few	TRBJ1-2	NA	CASSLAANYGYTF	TGTGCCAGCAGTTTGGCAGCTAACTATGGCTACACCTTC
TRBV5-4	NA	TRBJ2-1	TRBD2	CASRRTSGGAWMRNEQFF	TGTGCCAGCAGACGGACTAGCGGGGGGGCCTGGATGAGGAATGAGCAGTTCTTC
TRBV11-3	NA	TRBJ2-2	NA	CASSFSIEDTGELFF	TGTGCCAGCAGCTTTTCGATTGAGGACACCGGGGAGCTGTTTTTT
TRBV28	NA	TRBJ2-3	TRBD2	CASRGTSGRISDTQYF	TGTGCCAGCCGAGGTACTAGCGGGAGAATCTCAGATACGCAGTATTTT
TRBV18	NA	TRBJ2-1	TRBD2	CASSPPVAGDRYNEQFF	TGTGCCAGCTCACCGCCGGTTGCGGGGGACCGATACAATGAGCAGTTCTTC
TRBV18	NA	TRBJ2-1	NA	CASSPNRVGNEEQFF	TGTGCCAGCTCACCTAACAGGGTAGGAAATGAAGAGCAGTTCTTC
TRBV27	NA	TRBJ1-2	NA	CASGKTSANYGYTF	TGTGCCAGTGGAAAGACATCTGCTAACTATGGCTACACCTTC
TRBV30	NA	TRBJ1-1	TRBD1	CARSRGQGTEAFF	TGTGCACGCAGCAGGGGGCAAGGCACTGAAGCTTTCTTT